This is a list of T cell receptor beta chains from one sample in a study of T cells after yellow fever vaccination. TCRdb processed the 5' RACE reads anew with MiXCR; each CDR3 protein has one entry. The table includes some 350,000 distinct CDR3 sequences, about 4% detected once. The sample in question was PBMCs, obtained 5 days after the yellow fever booster vaccination. Every receptor here comes from a man aged 18 to 30 who received the YFV17D yellow fever vaccine. CDR3s include the opening cysteine and the closing phenylalanine or tryptophan. Fields, in order: CDR3 protein, CDR3 DNA, J gene, clone size, D gene, V gene. A D gene is named only where the DNA matches it firmly. A clone size is listed for some rows: how often the clone was seen (once, few, many), or a class if it is expanded.

CASARQGGYTF | TGTGCCAGCGCCCGACAGGGCGGCTACACCTTC | TRBJ1-2 | few | TRBD1 | TRBV9
CASSLAGATYNSPLHF | TGTGCCAGCAGCTTAGCGGGGGCCACCTATAATTCACCCCTCCACTTT | TRBJ1-6 | many | - | TRBV7-2
CASSRRADSYEQYF | TGTGCCAGCAGCCGCAGAGCCGACTCCTACGAGCAGTACTTC | TRBJ2-7 | few | - | TRBV6-6
CASSPGWGGWSYNEQFF | TGTGCCAGCAGCCCTGGATGGGGGGGTTGGTCCTACAATGAGCAGTTCTTC | TRBJ2-1 | - | TRBD2 | TRBV5-5
CAISPQGVRHTEAFF | TGTGCCATCAGTCCGCAGGGGGTTAGGCACACTGAAGCTTTCTTT | TRBJ1-1 | many | TRBD1 | TRBV10-3
CASSLASGGTYGYTF | TGTGCCAGCAGCTTGGCCTCGGGGGGGACCTATGGCTACACCTTC | TRBJ1-2 | - | - | TRBV5-4
CASSFGEEHTDTQYF | TGTGCCAGCAGCTTCGGAGAAGAACACACAGATACGCAGTATTTT | TRBJ2-3 | many | - | TRBV7-6
CASRDTANSPLHF | TGTGCCAGCAGGGACACGGCCAATTCACCCCTCCACTTT | TRBJ1-6 | few | - | TRBV7-6
CASSFWGDRKETQYF | TGTGCCAGCAGTTTCTGGGGGGACAGAAAAGAGACCCAGTACTTC | TRBJ2-5 | few | - | TRBV27
CASQALYTQYF | TGTGCCAGCCAAGCTCTATATACGCAGTATTTT | TRBJ2-3 | - | - | TRBV2
CASSQDRAGVQETQYF | TGCGCCAGCAGCCAAGATAGGGCAGGGGTCCAAGAGACCCAGTACTTC | TRBJ2-5 | - | - | TRBV4-1
CASSQFSRPPRWTGEKLFF | TGCGCCAGCAGTCAATTCAGTCGCCCTCCTAGGTGGACAGGAGAAAAACTGTTTTTT | TRBJ1-4 | - | TRBD1 | TRBV23-1
CASSEVGETQYF | TGTGCCAGCAGTGAAGTGGGAGAGACCCAGTACTTC | TRBJ2-5 | many | - | TRBV6-1
CASSWAPSGTQYF | TGTGCCAGCAGCTGGGCCCCCTCGGGTACGCAGTATTTT | TRBJ2-3 | many | - | TRBV7-2
CATSLQGATEAFF | TGTGCCACCAGCCTCCAGGGGGCCACTGAAGCTTTCTTT | TRBJ1-1 | many | TRBD1 | TRBV15
CASSQDERTGGIYEQYF | TGCGCCAGCAGCCAAGACGAAAGGACAGGGGGAATTTACGAGCAGTACTTC | TRBJ2-7 | - | TRBD1 | TRBV4-3
CASSYKGGPQHF | TGTGCCAGCAGCTACAAGGGGGGGCCCCAGCATTTT | TRBJ1-5 | many | - | TRBV7-9
CASRKTVFGANTEAFF | TGCGCCAGCAGGAAGACAGTCTTCGGTGCGAACACTGAAGCTTTCTTT | TRBJ1-1 | few | - | TRBV4-1
CASSGGSHQPQHF | TGTGCCAGCAGTGGGGGCAGCCATCAGCCCCAGCATTTT | TRBJ1-5 | few | - | TRBV6-1
CSASHRTKAFF | TGCAGTGCTAGTCACAGGACAAAAGCTTTCTTT | TRBJ1-1 | few | - | TRBV20-1
CASSPKTLTGTGAYTQYF | TGTGCCAGCAGCCCGAAGACCCTTACCGGGACAGGGGCCTATACGCAGTATTTT | TRBJ2-3 | - | TRBD1 | TRBV7-6
CASSLRRQYYEQYF | TGTGCCAGCAGCTTACGCCGACAGTACTACGAGCAGTACTTC | TRBJ2-7 | few | - | TRBV7-8
CASSTPGGPSTGELFF | TGTGCCAGTAGTACCCCCGGGGGCCCGAGCACCGGGGAGCTGTTTTTT | TRBJ2-2 | - | - | TRBV19
CASSVDFGGGENIQYF | TGTGCCAGCAGCGTAGACTTCGGGGGAGGGGAAAACATTCAGTACTTC | TRBJ2-4 | few | TRBD2 | TRBV9
CASSDSTVSGYTF | TGTGCCAGCAGTGACTCGACAGTTTCTGGCTACACCTTC | TRBJ1-2 | many | - | TRBV28
CASSPGLAGGSSYNEQFF | TGTGCCAGCAGTCCGGGACTAGCGGGGGGGAGCTCCTACAATGAGCAGTTCTTC | TRBJ2-1 | few | TRBD2 | TRBV25-1
CASSGGGKGYGYTF | TGTGCCAGCAGCGGCGGGGGTAAAGGCTATGGCTACACCTTC | TRBJ1-2 | few | - | TRBV19
CAISADGASTDTQYF | TGTGCCATCAGTGCGGACGGCGCTAGCACAGATACGCAGTATTTT | TRBJ2-3 | many | - | TRBV10-3
CSASQPGGTDTQYF | TGCAGTGCTAGCCAGCCTGGAGGCACAGATACGCAGTATTTT | TRBJ2-3 | few | - | TRBV20-1
CASSKQGQSSYNSPLHF | TGTGCCAGTAGTAAGCAAGGACAGAGCTCCTATAATTCACCCCTCCACTTT | TRBJ1-6 | - | - | TRBV19
CASSWTGANSPLHF | TGTGCCAGCAGTTGGACAGGGGCTAATTCACCCCTCCACTTT | TRBJ1-6 | few | TRBD1 | TRBV6-5
CASSDLAGLYNEQFF | TGCGCCAGCAGTGATCTCGCGGGGTTGTACAATGAGCAGTTCTTC | TRBJ2-1 | few | - | TRBV10-2
CSARVAGHYNSPLHF | TGCAGTGCCAGAGTGGCAGGCCACTATAATTCACCCCTCCACTTT | TRBJ1-6 | - | - | TRBV20-1
CASSQASSYEQYF | TGTGCCAGCAGCCAAGCGAGCTCCTACGAGCAGTACTTC | TRBJ2-7 | few | - | TRBV4-2
CASSQDQGGNYGYTF | TGCGCCAGCAGCCAAGATCAGGGAGGGAACTATGGCTACACCTTC | TRBJ1-2 | - | - | TRBV4-3
CASSLSREDSNQPQHF | TGTGCCAGCAGCTTATCCAGGGAAGATAGCAATCAGCCCCAGCATTTT | TRBJ1-5 | many | - | TRBV7-8